This paragraph covers one TCR beta chain sequence. It has no known antigen specificity. The record has no base qualities; no much larger clone is one base away. Trimmed from V: 4 bases; trimmed from J: 5 bases; junction bases lacking a gene match: 4. From the cysteine up to the phenylalanine, the CDR3 has a length of 14 residues. Only CDR3 DNA is held: 42 bases, read in frame from base 1. As encoded in the germline V gene, CDR1 is ENHRY while CDR2 is SYGVKD. TCR CDR3 regions were amplified from genomic DNA by multiplex PCR using the deep immunoSEQ assay. For each cell subset, the extracted genomic DNA was distributed evenly across all wells of several immunoSEQ 96-well plates, and each plate served as one replicate. For sorted subsets, each replicate PCR was loaded with approximately 200 ng genomic DNA, equivalent to about 30,000 T cell genomes. The purified libraries were quantified using a Qubit 3.0 fluorometer, sized with a Bioanalyzer 2100, and then quantified again using the KAPA Library Quantification kit. A separate single-read 150-cycle Illumina NextSeq 550 flow cell was used to sequence each immunoSEQ 96-well plate. The authors processed their data as follows. The immunoSEQ output contained only junctional sequences without quality scores, so filtering could not match that applied to full-length reads. Sequences were annotated with PyIR, a Python wrapper for IgBLAST v1.9, using IMGT germline references to assign V/J genes and CDR3. Any read was removed if the V/J assignment was weak (E-value above 1e-6), the CDR3 was missing, or the read contained stop codons, out-of-frame junctions, or ambiguous translated residues. V3J clonotypes were defined as sequences sharing an identical inferred V gene, J gene, and CDR3 amino acid sequence. Percentage overlap between repertoires was calculated by dividing the number of shared unique clonotypes by the size of the smaller repertoire. Repertoire richness was assessed with RTK rarefaction, the Chao1 estimator, and Recon v2.1 estimates of unobserved clonotypes. Generation probabilities for all TCRbeta clonotypes obtained by the gDNA method from a handful of donors were computed using OLGA. In its TCRdb copy, this immuneACCESS table keeps in-frame sequences only and misses some clones. Where compared with another copy, unresolved V genes explain less than half of these, and the others have no known cause. V and J calls plus clone size are reproduced from that table; the DNA served to infer D and trimming. A total of some 2,400,000 clones appear in this sample, more than 90% of them only once. 0.1% to 0.15% of the sample belongs to the ten largest clones.

The donors were healthy, HIV-negative adults who had no recently reported acute infections or vaccinations. Only Caucasian adults living in Nashville, Tennessee, USA were represented among the donors. Magnetic negative selection was used to enrich CD4+ T cells, after which naive cells were positively selected on CD45RA and the negative fraction became the memory subset. Blood was collected by leukapheresis, and PBMCs were isolated by Ficoll-Histopaque density gradient centrifugation and then cryopreserved in liquid nitrogen vapor phase. Analytical flow cytometry was used to check the purity and quantity of each magnetically sorted T cell population. From each sorted fraction, genomic DNA was isolated and quantified by UV absorbance on a Nanodrop 2000c. This sample stems from a study of shared clonotypes between healthy human individuals (dated by TCRdb to between 2020 and 2021). Concerning the study at large: The cohort comprised two women and a few men aged 18 to 49 years. To increase sequencing depth and limit assay-specific biases, TCR repertoire library preparation and sequencing were carried out by different laboratories using diverse techniques. For each donor, CD4 naive and CD4 memory were each given three plates, CD8 naive was given two plates, and CD8 memory was given one plate. To estimate repertoire size and how much clonotypes are shared between individuals, the study performed deep sequencing of blood TCR repertoires from roughly five healthy adults. Between about 0.94 and 8.9 billion PBMCs per donor were obtained by leukapheresis. Summary of the overall study and its limitations: Because the study included only a small number of donors, the genetic and exposure-history diversity represented was limited. Only blood was sampled, and tissue TCR repertoires likely differ from those in blood. Pairwise subsampling indicated that sequencing depth was expected to affect the degree of clonotype sharing among donors. Even with the large sequencing depth, rarefaction of the sorted-subset datasets indicated that sequencing was incomplete. Compared with non-shared clonotypes, the clonotypes found in all four sorted-subset donors had higher generation probabilities. Naive subsets generally had larger estimated clonotype richness than memory subsets. About 4.5% of naive CD4, 3.5% of naive CD8, approximately 2.2% of memory CD4, and around 0.4% of memory CD8 clonotypes were shared across a few donors.

Rearrangement joined TRBV10-3 to TRBJ2-5; TRBD2 matches 10 bases in the middle. Specimen: naive CD4+ T cells sorted from blood. Interpreted using the paper, the cell subset or site label stands for: CD45RA+ positively selected. This clonotype originated in a man younger than 35 in good health. The CDR3 sequence is CAISVLAGAETQYF. The nucleotide sequence reads as follows: TGTGCCATCAGTGTCCTAGCGGGAGCGGAGACCCAGTACTTC.